What follows describes a single TCR beta chain. This receptor's antigen is unknown. A read error may be the cause here, since a much bigger clone is one base away. This is likely a read error, given that the CDR3 carries no conserved phenylalanine or tryptophan at its end. Library creation used multiplex PCR. TCRdb shows the sequencer as Illumina HiSeq 2500. TCRbeta libraries were constructed through three rounds of nested PCR with primers (Table S4) according to protocols modified from ARM-PCR. PCR products of 200-500 bp were gel-excised and purified with the QIAquick gel extraction kit before sequencing. The original pipeline was this. Trimmomatic was used to clean the reads, FLASH was used to merge the reads into complete CDR3 sequences, and MiTCR was used to assign the reads to V(D)J germline segments. Clonal diversity was calculated as the inverse Simpson's index using VDJtools. In-frame sequences lacking a premature stop codon were counted as productive reads. TCRdb's own reprocessing of the public reads used fastp at Q25 and MiXCR and kept productive beta chains. For every CDR3 protein sequence, its rows merge into one entry that carries the most common genes and DNA. It is TCRdb's table, rather than the study itself, that gives the V and J calls and clone size. The sample table holds approximately 150,000 distinct CDR3 sequences, of which around 60% were seen once. The ten largest clonotypes hold about 18% of the sample.

Bulk unsorted tissue served as the source for RNA extraction, and RNA quality was assessed using a NanoDrop ND-1000 and an Agilent 2100. Donors were newly diagnosed lung cancer patients admitted for thoracic surgery in China between August and November 2014, without prior chemotherapy. Patients who had received previous radiotherapy or chemotherapy, or who had another concurrent cancer, were excluded from the study. Pieces of surgical tissue measuring about 1-2.1 cm3 were kept in RNAlater solution and stored at -80 degrees C until use. The sample is drawn from a study of tumor and adjacent non-tumor tissue in lung cancer (dated by TCRdb to 2016 to 2018). As for the study more broadly: Patients with adenocarcinoma (roughly 12), squamous cell carcinoma (2) and small cell lung cancer (1) were included in the cohort. Among the roughly 15 patients, ages ranged from about 31 to 85 years, approximately 10 were men and 5 were women, and disease was TNM stage I to III. Sequencing produced about 130,000,000 productive TCRbeta reads in total, an average of approximately 4 million reads per sample. The study compared bulk TCRbeta repertoires between lung tumor tissue and matched distant non-tumor lung tissue from approximately 14 lung cancer patients. About 30 paired specimens, one tumor and one normal lung sample per patient, were profiled by TCRbeta CDR3 sequencing. Study-wide conclusions, independent of this receptor: The top 100 clones accounted for a significantly larger cumulative portion of the repertoire in normal lung than in tumor tissue. Neither the sequencing platform nor unique molecular identifiers are named or mentioned anywhere in the methods. The cohort had only around 15 patients, and the authors noted that larger samples and more detailed clinical data are needed. Significantly higher TCR diversity (inverse Simpson) was observed in tumor tissue than in normal lung tissue (approximately 440 vs 150, P = 0.0075, Mann-Whitney U test). TCR diversity was significantly higher in younger patients, and greater tumor TCR diversity was associated with shorter overall survival and shorter disease-free survival. Because peripheral blood was not sequenced, blood TCRbeta repertoires in the lung cancer patients of the study were not examined.

The TCR comes from a man aged 55 to 70 with small cell lung cancer. The sequencing sample was made of lung tumor tissue.

This receptor has the CDR3 CSARGDGGQPQHL. The DNA reads as follows: TGCAGTGCTAGAGGGGACGGAGGGCAGCCCCAGCATTTA. The receptor chain draws on TRBV20-1 and TRBJ1-5; TRBD1 is perhaps the D gene, given 5 matching bases. A distance of 11 bases separates the germline ends of V and J, which lose 1 base and 7 bases respectively. For CDR1 and CDR2, the germline V gene (reference sequence) lists DFQATT and SNEGSKA. The CDR3 is 13 residues long, ends included. CDR3 DNA only is kept here, 39 bases in frame from base 1.